Listed below are T cell receptor beta chains from one sample, sequenced in a study of identical twins. TCRdb re-derived calls from the 5' RACE reads in MiXCR, one entry per CDR3 protein. The sample records about 890,000 distinct CDR3 sequences, 12% being singletons. These same records also appear under a second study, on yellow fever vaccine responses in identical twins.

Sample: PBMCs. The receptors were gathered from a woman under 30 in good health. The CDR3 runs from the conserved cysteine through the conserved F or W. A D gene is named only where the DNA matches it firmly.

D gene: TRBD1; V gene: TRBV20-1; J gene: TRBJ1-1; CDR3 protein: CSATGTENTEAFF
D gene: TRBD2; V gene: TRBV5-1; J gene: TRBJ2-2; CDR3 protein: CASSPYWTSGNTGELFF
D gene: -; V gene: TRBV20-1; J gene: TRBJ2-1; CDR3 protein: CSARDYSGGANEQFF
D gene: TRBD1; V gene: TRBV5-1; J gene: TRBJ1-1; CDR3 protein: CASSSTGDTEAFF
D gene: -; V gene: TRBV7-6; J gene: TRBJ2-1; CDR3 protein: CASSPSWGAPYNEQFF
D gene: -; V gene: TRBV24-1; J gene: TRBJ2-5; CDR3 protein: CATSPRDNGRETQYF
D gene: TRBD2; V gene: TRBV7-9; J gene: TRBJ2-3; CDR3 protein: CASSPLRAGGTDTQYF
D gene: TRBD2; V gene: TRBV4-2; J gene: TRBJ2-2; CDR3 protein: CASSRRLAGGTQNTHTGELFF
D gene: -; V gene: TRBV12-3/TRBV12-4; J gene: TRBJ2-7; CDR3 protein: CASSSAPLKMDVYEQYF
D gene: TRBD2; V gene: TRBV5-1; J gene: TRBJ2-7; CDR3 protein: CATRRLAGGDEQYF
D gene: -; V gene: TRBV7-8; J gene: TRBJ1-6; CDR3 protein: CASSLRRLDSPLHF
D gene: -; V gene: TRBV7-9; J gene: TRBJ1-1; CDR3 protein: CASSARDRFEAFF
D gene: -; V gene: TRBV5-1; J gene: TRBJ1-1; CDR3 protein: CASSIGEGGAFF
D gene: -; V gene: TRBV5-1; J gene: TRBJ2-6; CDR3 protein: CASSLELTGANVLTF
D gene: TRBD2; V gene: TRBV7-9; J gene: TRBJ2-2; CDR3 protein: CASSHQPGLGTGELFF
D gene: -; V gene: TRBV27; J gene: TRBJ2-2; CDR3 protein: CATPWDEDTGELFF
D gene: -; V gene: TRBV19; J gene: TRBJ2-2; CDR3 protein: CASSWGHPNTGELFF
D gene: TRBD2; V gene: TRBV24-1; J gene: TRBJ2-3; CDR3 protein: CATSGPTSGGTTQYF
D gene: TRBD1; V gene: TRBV5-1; J gene: TRBJ2-1; CDR3 protein: CASSLRAGGENEQFF
D gene: -; V gene: TRBV29-1; J gene: TRBJ2-1; CDR3 protein: CSVPGREEQFF
D gene: TRBD1; V gene: TRBV11-2; J gene: TRBJ2-1; CDR3 protein: CASSLGTGGALNEQFF
D gene: TRBD1; V gene: TRBV20-1; J gene: TRBJ2-1; CDR3 protein: CSAGGTGGFF
D gene: TRBD2; V gene: TRBV24-1; J gene: TRBJ2-1; CDR3 protein: CATSDLFLAGGDEQFF
D gene: -; V gene: TRBV27; J gene: TRBJ2-3; CDR3 protein: CASSLWYQPTDTQYF
D gene: TRBD1; V gene: TRBV5-1; J gene: TRBJ1-2; CDR3 protein: CASSPRDRELYGYTF
D gene: -; V gene: TRBV20-1; J gene: TRBJ2-1; CDR3 protein: CSVPQRLLYNEQFF
D gene: TRBD1; V gene: TRBV12-3/TRBV12-4; J gene: TRBJ2-7; CDR3 protein: CASSFGQGAVEQYF
D gene: -; V gene: TRBV11-2; J gene: TRBJ1-2; CDR3 protein: CASSPVTKDGYTF
D gene: TRBD1; V gene: TRBV20-1; J gene: TRBJ2-5; CDR3 protein: CSATPGTGHIMSQYF
D gene: TRBD1; V gene: TRBV5-1; J gene: TRBJ2-3; CDR3 protein: CASSIGQGIDTQYF
D gene: -; V gene: TRBV7-3; J gene: TRBJ1-1; CDR3 protein: CASSSTGSRNTEAFF
D gene: TRBD1; V gene: TRBV6-1; J gene: TRBJ2-3; CDR3 protein: CASERSSGTAIKYF
D gene: -; V gene: TRBV5-1; J gene: TRBJ2-3; CDR3 protein: CASSTQPTDTQYF
D gene: TRBD2; V gene: TRBV20-1; J gene: TRBJ2-5; CDR3 protein: CSARDFTSGGLGTQYF
D gene: TRBD2; V gene: TRBV5-1; J gene: TRBJ2-1; CDR3 protein: CASSPKPYPGLAGGGSYNEQFF
D gene: TRBD1; V gene: TRBV9; J gene: TRBJ1-2; CDR3 protein: CASSLRTGLNYGYTF
D gene: TRBD2; V gene: TRBV7-6; J gene: TRBJ2-2; CDR3 protein: CASSLEAGGWTGELFF
D gene: TRBD1; V gene: TRBV6-5; J gene: TRBJ2-3; CDR3 protein: CASSSGQAAYTDTQYF
D gene: -; V gene: TRBV3-1; J gene: TRBJ2-6; CDR3 protein: CASSQDRGANVLTF
D gene: -; V gene: TRBV18; J gene: TRBJ2-1; CDR3 protein: CASSSTSLVLPPDNEQFF
D gene: TRBD1; V gene: TRBV5-1; J gene: TRBJ2-2; CDR3 protein: CASSADRPTGELFF
D gene: -; V gene: TRBV2; J gene: TRBJ1-2; CDR3 protein: CASSDLAVPAYGYTF
D gene: TRBD2; V gene: TRBV7-9; J gene: TRBJ2-1; CDR3 protein: CASSRGRGGSNEQFF
D gene: TRBD1; V gene: TRBV6-6; J gene: TRBJ2-3; CDR3 protein: CASTRTGRYTQYF
D gene: -; V gene: TRBV24-1; J gene: TRBJ2-2; CDR3 protein: CATSVRVGGELFF
D gene: TRBD2; V gene: TRBV2; J gene: TRBJ2-5; CDR3 protein: CASSELLAGGPETQYF
D gene: TRBD2; V gene: TRBV4-1; J gene: TRBJ2-5; CDR3 protein: CASSQGYSGSLKTQYF
D gene: TRBD2; V gene: TRBV4-1; J gene: TRBJ2-7; CDR3 protein: CASSQDWGTSGNYEQYF
D gene: TRBD1; V gene: TRBV7-9; J gene: TRBJ2-6; CDR3 protein: CASSLGQGVEGANVLTF
D gene: -; V gene: TRBV7-2; J gene: TRBJ2-5; CDR3 protein: CASSITGPGETQYF
D gene: -; V gene: TRBV7-9; J gene: TRBJ2-1; CDR3 protein: CASSLQQGVYNEQFF
D gene: -; V gene: TRBV29-1; J gene: TRBJ1-1; CDR3 protein: CSVGSSHTEAFF
D gene: TRBD1; V gene: TRBV20-1; J gene: TRBJ2-5; CDR3 protein: CSARDSQETQYF
D gene: -; V gene: TRBV20-1; J gene: TRBJ1-3; CDR3 protein: CSARDPGFSGNTIYF
D gene: -; V gene: TRBV12-5; J gene: TRBJ2-3; CDR3 protein: CASSTGTLSTDTQYF
D gene: TRBD2; V gene: TRBV7-2; J gene: TRBJ2-1; CDR3 protein: CASTRRTSGIYNEQFF
D gene: TRBD1; V gene: TRBV4-1; J gene: TRBJ2-7; CDR3 protein: CASSQDPGTGTSAYEQYF